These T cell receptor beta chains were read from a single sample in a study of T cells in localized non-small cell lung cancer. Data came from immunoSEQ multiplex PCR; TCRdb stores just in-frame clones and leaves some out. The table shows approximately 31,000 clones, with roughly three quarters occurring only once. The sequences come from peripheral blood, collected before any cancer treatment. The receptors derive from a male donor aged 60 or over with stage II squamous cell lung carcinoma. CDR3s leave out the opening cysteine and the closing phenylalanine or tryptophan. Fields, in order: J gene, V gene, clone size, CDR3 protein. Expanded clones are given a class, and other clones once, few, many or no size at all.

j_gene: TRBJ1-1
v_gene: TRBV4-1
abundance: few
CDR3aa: ASSQVRLSGMDAF

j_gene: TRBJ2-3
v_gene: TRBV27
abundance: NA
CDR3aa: ASSLWTPGTSGVGTQGDTQY

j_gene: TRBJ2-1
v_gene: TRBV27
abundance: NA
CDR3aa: ASSIRTSVAYNEQF

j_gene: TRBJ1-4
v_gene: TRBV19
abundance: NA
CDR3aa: ASSVSGTANEKLF

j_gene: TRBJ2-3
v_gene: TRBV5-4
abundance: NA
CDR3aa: ASSHGTAYRDTQY

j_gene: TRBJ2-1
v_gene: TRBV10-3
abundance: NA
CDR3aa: AASGGSYNEQF

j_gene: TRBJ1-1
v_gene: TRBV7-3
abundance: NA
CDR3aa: ASSLAGMNTEAF

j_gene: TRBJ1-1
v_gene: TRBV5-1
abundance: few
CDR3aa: ASSLVGPSAEAF

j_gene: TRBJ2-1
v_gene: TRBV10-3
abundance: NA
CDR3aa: AISDPKYNEQF

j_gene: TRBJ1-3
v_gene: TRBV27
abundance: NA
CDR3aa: ASSPKTGPYLNSGNTIY

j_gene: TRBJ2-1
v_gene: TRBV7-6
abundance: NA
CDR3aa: ASSLGLAGNNEQF

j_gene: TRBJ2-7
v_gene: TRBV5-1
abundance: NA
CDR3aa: ASSPSEISYEQY

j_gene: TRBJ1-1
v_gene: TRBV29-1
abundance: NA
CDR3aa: SALAEGGTEAF

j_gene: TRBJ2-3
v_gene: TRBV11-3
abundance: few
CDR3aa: ASSSREDTDTQY

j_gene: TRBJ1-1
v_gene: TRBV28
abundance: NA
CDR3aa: ASSPDRVEAF

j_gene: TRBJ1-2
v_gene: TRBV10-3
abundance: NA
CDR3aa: AIRTPLLSGDYGYT

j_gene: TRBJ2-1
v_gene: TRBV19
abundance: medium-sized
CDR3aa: ASSFQTGYDEQF

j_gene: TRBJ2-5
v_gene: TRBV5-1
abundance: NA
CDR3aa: ASSLGNSQETQY

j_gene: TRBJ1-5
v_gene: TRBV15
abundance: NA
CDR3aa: ATSRDLGELDQPQH

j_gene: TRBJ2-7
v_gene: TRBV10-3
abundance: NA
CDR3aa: AIREGDTGQSYEQY